This entry is about one T cell receptor (beta chain). Its antigen is currently unknown. These data belong to a study of response to subunit inactivated influenza vaccine. Study-level results: Authors suggested that a seasonal influenza vaccination recruits few new T cells each time.

Germline V gene sequence: CDR1 SEHNR, CDR2 FQNEAQ (reference sequence). V was shortened by 2 bases and J by 8 bases, with 16 bases between the two germline ends. The CDR3 spans 15 residues. From the RT-PCR reads, TCRdb called clonotypes with MiXCR, one entry per CDR3 protein. The table shows roughly 500,000 distinct CDR3 sequences, with roughly 27% occurring only once. This chain connects TRBV7-9 to TRBJ2-4, with D perhaps given as TRBD1 or TRBD2 (5 bases each). The clonotype originates from a man aged 45-65 years who received an inactivated influenza vaccine. The sequenced sample was CD4+ T cells sorted from PBMCs, obtained 4 to 6 days after vaccination. CDR3 in DNA: TGTGCCAGCAGCTTATGGGTCAGGGAGTTGGACATTCAGTACTTC. Protein product: CASSLWVRELDIQYF.